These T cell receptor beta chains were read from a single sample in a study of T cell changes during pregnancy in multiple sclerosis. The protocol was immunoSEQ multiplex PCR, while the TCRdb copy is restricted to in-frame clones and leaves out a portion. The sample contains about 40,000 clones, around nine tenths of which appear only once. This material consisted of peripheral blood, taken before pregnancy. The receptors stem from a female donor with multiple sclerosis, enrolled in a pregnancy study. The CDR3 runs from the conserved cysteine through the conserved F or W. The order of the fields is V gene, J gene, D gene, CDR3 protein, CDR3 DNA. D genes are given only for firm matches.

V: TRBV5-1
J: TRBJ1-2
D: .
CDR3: CASSPGTGGGYTF
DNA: TGCGCCAGCAGCCCCGGGACGGGGGGTGGCTACACCTTC

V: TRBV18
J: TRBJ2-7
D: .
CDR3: CASSPGTGSYEQYF
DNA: TGTGCCAGCTCACCGGGAACAGGCTCTTACGAGCAGTACTTC

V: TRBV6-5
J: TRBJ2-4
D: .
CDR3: CASSQRVQWDIQYF
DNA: TGTGCCAGCAGTCAGCGGGTCCAATGGGACATTCAGTACTTC

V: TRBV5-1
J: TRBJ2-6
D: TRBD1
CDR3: CASSPQGDRAGANVLTF
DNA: TGCGCCAGCAGCCCGCAGGGGGACAGGGCTGGGGCCAACGTCCTGACTTTC

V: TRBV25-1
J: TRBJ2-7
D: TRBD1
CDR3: CASSGYGTGGDEQYF
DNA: TGTGCCAGCAGTGGATACGGGACAGGGGGAGATGAGCAGTACTTC

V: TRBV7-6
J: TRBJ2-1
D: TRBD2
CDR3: CASSPIIGLAGYEQFF
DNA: TGTGCCAGCAGCCCAATCATCGGACTAGCGGGATATGAGCAGTTCTTC

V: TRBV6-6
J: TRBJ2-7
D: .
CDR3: CASIAGAGIGSYEQYF
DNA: TGTGCCAGCATTGCGGGGGCGGGTATCGGCTCCTACGAGCAGTACTTC

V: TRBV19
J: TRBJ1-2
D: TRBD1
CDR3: CASRDRGLYGYTF
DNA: TGTGCCAGTCGGGACAGGGGACTCTATGGCTACACCTTC

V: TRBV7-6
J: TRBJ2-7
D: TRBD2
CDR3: CASSLGPSGRTNMYEQYF
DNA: TGTGCCAGCAGCTTAGGACCCAGCGGGAGGACTAATATGTACGAGCAGTACTTC

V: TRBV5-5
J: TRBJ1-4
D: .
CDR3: CASSLGSRSTNEKLFF
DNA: TGTGCCAGCAGCTTGGGGTCTAGGTCAACTAATGAAAAACTGTTTTTT

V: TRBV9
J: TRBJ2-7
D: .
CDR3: CASSVGVANYEQYF
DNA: TGTGCCAGCAGCGTAGGGGTAGCGAACTACGAGCAGTACTTC

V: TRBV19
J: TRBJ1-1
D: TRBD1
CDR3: CASSTRTGGNTEAFF
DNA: TGTGCCAGTAGTACTCGGACAGGGGGAAACACTGAAGCTTTCTTT

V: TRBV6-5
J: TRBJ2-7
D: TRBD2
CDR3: CASSRGSSYEQYF
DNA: TGTGCCAGCAGTCGCGGGAGCTCCTACGAGCAGTACTTC

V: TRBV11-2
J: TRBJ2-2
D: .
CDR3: CASSSTGELFF
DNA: TGTGCCAGCAGCTCTACCGGGGAGCTGTTTTTT